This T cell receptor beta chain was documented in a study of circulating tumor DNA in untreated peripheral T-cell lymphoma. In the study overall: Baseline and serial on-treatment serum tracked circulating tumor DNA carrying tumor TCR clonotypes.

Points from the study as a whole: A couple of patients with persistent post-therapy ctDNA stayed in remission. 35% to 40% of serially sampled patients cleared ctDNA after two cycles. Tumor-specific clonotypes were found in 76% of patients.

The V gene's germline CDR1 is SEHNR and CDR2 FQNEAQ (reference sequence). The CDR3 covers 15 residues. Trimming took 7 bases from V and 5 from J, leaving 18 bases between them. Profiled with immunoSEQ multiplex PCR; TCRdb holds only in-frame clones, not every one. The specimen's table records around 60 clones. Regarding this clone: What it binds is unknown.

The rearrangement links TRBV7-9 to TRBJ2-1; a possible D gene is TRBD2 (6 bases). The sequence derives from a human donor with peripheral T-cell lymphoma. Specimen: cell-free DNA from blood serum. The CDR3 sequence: CASTEWGRRDNEQFF. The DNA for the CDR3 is TGTGCCAGCACTGAGTGGGGAAGGAGGGACAATGAGCAGTTCTTC. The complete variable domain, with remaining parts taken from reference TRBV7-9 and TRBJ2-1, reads DTGVSQNPRHKITKRGQNVTFRCDPISEHNRLYWYRQTLGQGPEFLTYFQNEAQLEKSRLLSDRFSAERPKGSFSTLEIQRTEQGDSAMYLCASTEWGRRDNEQFFGPGTRLTVL.